The rows below give T cell receptor beta chains drawn from one sample of a study of cytomegalovirus exposure and HLA in healthy donors. Sequencing was performed with immunoSEQ multiplex PCR; in TCRdb, only in-frame clones are kept and a portion is missing. Counted here are fewer than 250,000 clones, about 77% occurring once; the ten biggest clones make up about 5%. Sequences were obtained from PBMCs. These receptors were obtained from a man aged 25 to 40 in good health and CMV-seropositive. Both conserved end residues are part of each CDR3. The D gene is left open where the match is weak. Clone size is given for some rows only: seen once, a few or many times, or a class if the clone is expanded.

V: TRBV28; size: few; J: TRBJ2-7; D: -; CDR3: CASSLSRAGSYEQYF
V: TRBV7-9; size: -; J: TRBJ2-1; D: TRBD2; CDR3: CASSPRRRESWNEQFF
V: TRBV9; size: -; J: TRBJ2-1; D: -; CDR3: CASSAFRDRATSGLTLEQFF
V: TRBV10-3; size: once; J: TRBJ2-1; D: TRBD1; CDR3: CAISETLWDRDGVEQFF
V: TRBV4-3; size: -; J: TRBJ2-7; D: -; CDR3: CASSQAPRGSYEQYF
V: TRBV10-3; size: -; J: TRBJ2-5; D: TRBD1; CDR3: CAISGARTGTLRETQYF
V: TRBV6-5; size: -; J: TRBJ1-6; D: -; CDR3: CASSYSMAGGNSPLHF
V: TRBV7-9; size: -; J: TRBJ2-1; D: -; CDR3: CASSISVGYNEQFF
V: TRBV5-4; size: -; J: TRBJ2-1; D: -; CDR3: CASSFVGQGYGEQFF
V: TRBV30; size: -; J: TRBJ1-4; D: -; CDR3: CAWSVREKLFF
V: TRBV7-9; size: -; J: TRBJ2-7; D: TRBD2; CDR3: CSSSFRREGERTHEQYF
V: TRBV5-8; size: -; J: TRBJ1-2; D: TRBD1; CDR3: CASSPRTGFNYGYTF